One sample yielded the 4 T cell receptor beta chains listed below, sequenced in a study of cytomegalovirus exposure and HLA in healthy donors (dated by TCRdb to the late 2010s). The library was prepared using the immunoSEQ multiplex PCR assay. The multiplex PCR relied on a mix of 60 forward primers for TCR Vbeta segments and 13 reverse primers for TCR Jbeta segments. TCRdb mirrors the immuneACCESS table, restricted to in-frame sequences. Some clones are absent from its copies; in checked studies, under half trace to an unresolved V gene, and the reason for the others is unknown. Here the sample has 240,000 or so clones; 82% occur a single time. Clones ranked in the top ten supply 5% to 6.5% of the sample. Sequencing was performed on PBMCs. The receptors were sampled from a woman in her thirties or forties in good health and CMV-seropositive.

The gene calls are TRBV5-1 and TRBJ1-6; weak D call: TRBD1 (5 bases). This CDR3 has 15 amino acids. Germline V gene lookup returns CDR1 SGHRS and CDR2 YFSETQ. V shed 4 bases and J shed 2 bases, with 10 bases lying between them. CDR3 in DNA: TGCGCCAGCAGCCCAGGGTCTGCCTATAATTCACCCCTCCACTTT. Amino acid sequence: CASSPGSAYNSPLHF. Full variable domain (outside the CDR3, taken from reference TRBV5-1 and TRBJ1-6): KAGVTQTPRYLIKTRGQQVTLSCSPISGHRSVSWYQQTPGQGLQFLFEYFSETQRNKGNFPGRFSGRQFSNSRSEMNVSTLELGDSALYLCASSPGSAYNSPLHFGNGTRLTVT.

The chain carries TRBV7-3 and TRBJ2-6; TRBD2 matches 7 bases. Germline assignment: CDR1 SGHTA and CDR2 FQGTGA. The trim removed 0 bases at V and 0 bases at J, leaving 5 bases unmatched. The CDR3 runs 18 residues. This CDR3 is CASSLTGGFGSGANVLTF. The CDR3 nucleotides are TGTGCCAGCAGCTTAACGGGAGGGTTTGGCTCTGGGGCCAACGTCCTGACTTTC.

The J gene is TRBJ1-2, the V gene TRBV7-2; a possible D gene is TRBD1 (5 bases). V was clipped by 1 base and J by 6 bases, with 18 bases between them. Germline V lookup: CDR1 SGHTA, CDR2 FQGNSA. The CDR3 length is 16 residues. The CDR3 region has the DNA TGTGCCAGCAGCTTAGAATCGGGGGAGCTTAATAATGGCTACACCTTC. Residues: CASSLESGELNNGYTF.

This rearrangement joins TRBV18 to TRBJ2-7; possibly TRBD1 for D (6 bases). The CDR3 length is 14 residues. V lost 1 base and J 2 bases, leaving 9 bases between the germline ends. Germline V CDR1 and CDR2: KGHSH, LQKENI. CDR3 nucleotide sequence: TGTGCCAGCTCACCACTAGGGACACCCTACGAGCAGTACTTC. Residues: CASSPLGTPYEQYF. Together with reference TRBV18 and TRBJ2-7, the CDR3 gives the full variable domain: NAGVMQNPRHLVRRRGQEARLRCSPMKGHSHVYWYRQLPEEGLKFMVYLQKENIIDESGMPKERFSAEFPKEGPSILRIQQVVRGDSAAYFCASSPLGTPYEQYFGPGTRLTVT.